Listed below are T cell receptor beta chains from one sample, sequenced in a study of shared clonotypes between healthy human individuals. Assay used: immunoSEQ multiplex PCR; TCRdb lists only in-frame clones, some missing. The table records roughly 2,300,000 clones, 85% to 95% of them present only once. The sample consisted of naive CD4+ T cells from PBMCs. The receptors stem from a man between 18 and 29 years old in good health. Some clones in this sample may be carry-over from other donors' samples. CDR3s include the opening cysteine and the closing phenylalanine or tryptophan. A D gene is named only where the DNA matches it firmly. Size is omitted from some rows. Given values are once, few, many or a class for expanded clones.

clone_size	v_call	d_call	j_call	cdr3_aa	cdr3_nt
NA	TRBV9	NA	TRBJ2-2	CASSSPRGAGNTGELFF	TGTGCCAGCAGCTCTCCCCGAGGGGCTGGGAACACCGGGGAGCTGTTTTTT
NA	TRBV27	TRBD2	TRBJ2-3	CASHPFRLASPTTDTQYF	TGTGCCAGCCATCCATTTCGACTAGCGAGCCCTACCACAGATACGCAGTATTTT
NA	TRBV5-1	TRBD2	TRBJ2-3	CASSLEVAGGADTQYF	TGCGCCAGCAGCTTGGAAGTAGCGGGAGGAGCAGATACGCAGTATTTT
once	TRBV6-6	NA	TRBJ1-5	CASSYMSEQPQHF	TGTGCCAGCAGTTACATGAGCGAACAGCCCCAGCATTTT
NA	TRBV18	NA	TRBJ1-1	CASSPLSQGTLGTEAFF	TGTGCCAGCTCACCACTATCCCAGGGTACTTTGGGCACTGAAGCTTTCTTT
once	TRBV5-1	NA	TRBJ1-4	CASSWGNGRSDEKLFF	TGCGCCAGCAGTTGGGGAAATGGGCGAAGTGATGAAAAACTGTTTTTT
NA	TRBV7-2	TRBD2	TRBJ2-7	CASSLGLAGAYEQYF	TGTGCCAGCAGCTTAGGACTAGCGGGAGCATACGAGCAGTACTTC
NA	TRBV18	NA	TRBJ2-1	CASSVLAGPSFNEQFF	TGTGCCAGCTCAGTGCTAGCAGGACCCTCTTTCAATGAGCAGTTCTTC
NA	TRBV28	NA	TRBJ1-3	CASSSPGSRVERYF	TGTGCCAGCAGTTCCCCGGGGTCACGGGTCGAGCGATATTTT
NA	TRBV6-1	NA	TRBJ2-5	CASSEEHQLTQYF	TGTGCCAGCAGTGAAGAACACCAGTTGACCCAGTACTTC
NA	TRBV4-2	NA	TRBJ2-7	CASSQESRRLSYEQYF	TGTGCCAGCAGCCAAGAGTCCCGGCGGCTCTCCTACGAGCAGTACTTC
NA	TRBV7-9	NA	TRBJ2-5	CASSRNWDHQETQYF	TGTGCCAGCAGCCGTAACTGGGACCACCAAGAGACCCAGTACTTC
NA	TRBV19	NA	TRBJ1-5	CASRVGDQPQHF	TGTGCCAGTAGGGTGGGGGATCAGCCCCAGCATTTT
NA	TRBV10-2	NA	TRBJ2-5	CASSLVSSRETQYF	TGCGCCAGCAGTTTGGTTAGTTCCCGGGAGACCCAGTACTTC
NA	TRBV6-1	NA	TRBJ1-2	CASSEGLGVGGHYGYTF	TGTGCCAGCAGTGAAGGTTTGGGAGTCGGAGGCCACTATGGCTACACCTTC
NA	TRBV6-1	NA	TRBJ1-2	CASGGARDRGYTF	TGTGCCAGCGGGGGGGCACGCGATCGGGGCTACACCTTC
NA	TRBV11-1	NA	TRBJ1-1	CASSLLQVANTEAFF	TGTGCCAGCAGCCTTCTACAGGTTGCGAACACTGAAGCTTTCTTT
NA	TRBV6-1	NA	TRBJ1-1	CASSEFGQGNTEAFF	TGTGCCAGCAGTGAATTTGGGCAGGGGAACACTGAAGCTTTCTTT
NA	TRBV6-1	NA	TRBJ2-5	CASSEAFIGPRAFQETQYF	TGTGCCAGCAGTGAAGCTTTCATTGGCCCCCGGGCCTTCCAAGAGACCCAGTACTTC
NA	TRBV7-2	TRBD1	TRBJ1-3	CASSLTGGRTGNTIYF	TGTGCCAGCAGCTTGACAGGGGGCAGAACTGGAAACACCATATATTTT
NA	TRBV19	TRBD1	TRBJ1-1	CASSIGGQVAEAFF	TGTGCCAGTAGTATAGGCGGACAGGTGGCTGAAGCTTTCTTT
NA	TRBV30	TRBD1	TRBJ2-2	CAWGRQGKGTGELFF	TGTGCCTGGGGCAGACAGGGGAAGGGCACCGGGGAGCTGTTTTTT
NA	TRBV27	TRBD1	TRBJ1-5	CASRPGTGWRQPQHF	TGTGCCAGCAGACCTGGGACAGGGTGGAGACAGCCCCAGCATTTT
NA	TRBV2	NA	TRBJ2-1	CASSEMGGMGNEQFF	TGTGCCAGCAGTGAAATGGGCGGGATGGGCAATGAGCAGTTCTTC
NA	TRBV6-5	NA	TRBJ2-1	CASRREGLRYNEQFF	TGTGCCAGCCGAAGAGAGGGGTTACGGTACAATGAGCAGTTCTTC
NA	TRBV7-9	NA	TRBJ1-2	CASSRTEKGGLHF	TGTGCCAGCAGCCGCACTGAAAAGGGGGGACTCCACTTC
NA	TRBV21-1	NA	TRBJ1-4	CASRKGGFEKLFF	TGTGCCAGCAGGAAGGGAGGGTTTGAAAAACTGTTTTTT
NA	TRBV6-5	TRBD2	TRBJ2-1	CASSGLAGEDEQFF	TGTGCCAGCAGTGGACTAGCGGGAGAAGATGAGCAGTTCTTC
NA	TRBV7-8	NA	TRBJ1-5	CASSRTANQPQHF	TGTGCCAGCAGCCGAACAGCAAATCAGCCCCAGCATTTT
NA	TRBV5-4	TRBD2	TRBJ2-1	CASSITSGSENEQFF	TGTGCCAGCAGCATAACTAGCGGGAGTGAAAATGAGCAGTTCTTC
NA	TRBV4-3	TRBD2	TRBJ2-3	CASSQDAGATDTQYF	TGCGCCAGCAGCCAAGATGCGGGAGCTACAGATACGCAGTATTTT
once	TRBV30	NA	TRBJ2-6	CAFLPSPSGANVLTF	TGTGCTTTCCTCCCCAGCCCCTCTGGGGCCAACGTCCTGACTTTC